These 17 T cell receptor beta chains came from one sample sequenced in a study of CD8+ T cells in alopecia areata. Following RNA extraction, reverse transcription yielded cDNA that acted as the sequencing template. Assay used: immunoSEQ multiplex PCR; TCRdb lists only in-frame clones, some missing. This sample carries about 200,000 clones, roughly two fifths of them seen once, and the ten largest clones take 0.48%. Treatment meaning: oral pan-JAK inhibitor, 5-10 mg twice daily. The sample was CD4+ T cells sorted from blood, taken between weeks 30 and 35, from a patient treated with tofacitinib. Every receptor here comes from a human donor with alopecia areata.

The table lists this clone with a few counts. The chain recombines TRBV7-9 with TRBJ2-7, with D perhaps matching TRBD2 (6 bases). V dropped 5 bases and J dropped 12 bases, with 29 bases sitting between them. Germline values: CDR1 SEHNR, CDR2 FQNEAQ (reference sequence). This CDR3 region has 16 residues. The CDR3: CASSRLGGRSDSKSYF. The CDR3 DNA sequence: TGTGCCAGCAGCCGCCTAGGAGGGCGGAGTGATTCCAAGTCGTACTTC.

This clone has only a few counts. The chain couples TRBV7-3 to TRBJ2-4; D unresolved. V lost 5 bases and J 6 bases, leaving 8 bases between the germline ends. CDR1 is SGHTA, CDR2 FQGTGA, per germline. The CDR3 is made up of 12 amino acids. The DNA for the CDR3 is TGTGCCAGCAGCCCCGGTGGAAACATTCAGTACTTC. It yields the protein CASSPGGNIQYF.

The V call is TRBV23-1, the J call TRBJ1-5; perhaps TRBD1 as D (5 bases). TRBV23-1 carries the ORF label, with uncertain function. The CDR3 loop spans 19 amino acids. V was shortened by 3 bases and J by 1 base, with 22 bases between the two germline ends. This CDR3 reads CASSHEGFEGSPSNQPQHF. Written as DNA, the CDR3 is TGCGCCAGCAGTCACGAGGGGTTCGAGGGTTCCCCCAGCAATCAGCCCCAGCATTTT.

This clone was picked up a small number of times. The CDR3 protein is CAWSVDSGKSGYEQYF. The CDR3 DNA reads as TGTGCCTGGAGTGTAGATAGCGGGAAATCGGGCTACGAGCAGTACTTC. The rearrangement uses TRBV30 and TRBJ2-7, with 8 bases that match TRBD2. Germline V lookup: CDR1 GTSNPN, CDR2 SVGIG (reference sequence). This CDR3 has 16 amino acids. V shed 0 bases and J 3 bases; nucleotides not matched to a gene: 10.

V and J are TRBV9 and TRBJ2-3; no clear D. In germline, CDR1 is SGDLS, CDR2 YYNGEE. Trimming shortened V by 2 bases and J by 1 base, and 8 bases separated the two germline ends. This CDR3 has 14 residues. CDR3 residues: CASSVTAGTDTQYF. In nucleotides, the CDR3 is TGTGCCAGCAGCGTGACGGCTGGCACAGATACGCAGTATTTT.

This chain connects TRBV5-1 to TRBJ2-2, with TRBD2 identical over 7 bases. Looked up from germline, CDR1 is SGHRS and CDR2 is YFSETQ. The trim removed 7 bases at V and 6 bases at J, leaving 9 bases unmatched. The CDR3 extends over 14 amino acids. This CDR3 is CASGKGGSPGELFF. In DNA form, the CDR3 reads TGCGCCAGCGGAAAGGGAGGGAGCCCCGGGGAGCTGTTTTTT.

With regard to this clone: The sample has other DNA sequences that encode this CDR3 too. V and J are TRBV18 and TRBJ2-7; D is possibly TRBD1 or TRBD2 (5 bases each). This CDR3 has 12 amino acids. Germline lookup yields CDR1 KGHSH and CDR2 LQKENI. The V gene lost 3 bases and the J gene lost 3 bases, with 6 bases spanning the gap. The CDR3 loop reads CASSPGGYEQYF. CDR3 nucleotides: TGTGCCAGCTCACCTGGGGGCTACGAGCAGTACTTC.

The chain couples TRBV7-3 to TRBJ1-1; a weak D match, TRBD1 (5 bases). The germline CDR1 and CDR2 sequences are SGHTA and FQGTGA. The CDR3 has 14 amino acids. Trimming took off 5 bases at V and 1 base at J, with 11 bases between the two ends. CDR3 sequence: CASSPGSPNTEAFF. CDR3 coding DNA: TGTGCCAGCAGCCCAGGGTCCCCGAACACTGAAGCTTTCTTT.

The CDR3, as DNA: TGCGCCAGCAGCCAAGGCCACCCGGAGACCCAGTACTTC. Its translation is CASSQGHPETQYF. The rearrangement uses TRBV4-1 and TRBJ2-5; D not resolved. The CDR3 covers 13 residues. The germline gives CDR1 MGHRA, CDR2 YSYEKL. The V gene lost 1 base and the J gene lost 5 bases, with 8 bases spanning the gap.

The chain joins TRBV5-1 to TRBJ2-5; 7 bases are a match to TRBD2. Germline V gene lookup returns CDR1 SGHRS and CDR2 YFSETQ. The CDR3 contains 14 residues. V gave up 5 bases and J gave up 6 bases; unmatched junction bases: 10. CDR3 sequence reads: CASSLSSGKKTQYF. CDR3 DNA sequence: TGCGCCAGCAGTTTGTCTAGCGGCAAAAAGACCCAGTACTTC.

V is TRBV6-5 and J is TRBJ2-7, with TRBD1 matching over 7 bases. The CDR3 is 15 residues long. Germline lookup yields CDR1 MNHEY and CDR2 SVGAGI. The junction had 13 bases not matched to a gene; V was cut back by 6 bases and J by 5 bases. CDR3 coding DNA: TGTGCCAGCAGACCCCAAGGGGGCTTCAACCACGAGCAGTACTTC. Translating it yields CASRPQGGFNHEQYF.

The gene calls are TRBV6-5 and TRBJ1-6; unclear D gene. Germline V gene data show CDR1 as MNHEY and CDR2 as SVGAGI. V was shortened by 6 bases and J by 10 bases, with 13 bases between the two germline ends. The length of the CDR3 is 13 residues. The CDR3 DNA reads TGTGCCAGCAGACGGACTTCTGAATCACCCCTCCACTTT. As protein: CASRRTSESPLHF.

For the CDR3, the DNA is TGTGCCAGCAGCACCCGACTAGCGGACCAGGGCAATGAGCAGTTCTTC. Translation: CASSTRLADQGNEQFF. This chain uses TRBV9 with TRBJ2-1; 9 nucleotides agree with TRBD2. There are 16 residues in the CDR3. V shed 4 bases, J shed 6 bases, and the junction held 11 bases outside the gene matches. Germline lookup yields CDR1 SGDLS and CDR2 YYNGEE. Based on the CDR3 plus reference TRBV9 and TRBJ2-1, the full variable domain is DSGVTQTPKHLITATGQRVTLRCSPRSGDLSVYWYQQSLDQGLQFLIQYYNGEERAKGNILERFSAQQFPDLHSELNLSSLELGDSALYFCASSTRLADQGNEQFFGPGTRLTVL.

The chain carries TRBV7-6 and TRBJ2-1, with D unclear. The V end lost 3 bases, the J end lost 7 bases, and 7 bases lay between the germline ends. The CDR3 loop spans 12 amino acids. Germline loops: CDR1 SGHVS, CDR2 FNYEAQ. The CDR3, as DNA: TGTGCCAGCAGCTTTGAACGGAATGAGCAGTTCTTC. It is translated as CASSFERNEQFF. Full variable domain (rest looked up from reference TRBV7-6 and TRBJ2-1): GAGVSQSPRYKVTKRGQDVALRCDPISGHVSLYWYRQALGQGPEFLTYFNYEAQQDKSGLPNDRFSAERPEGSISTLTIQRTEQRDSAMYRCASSFERNEQFFGPGTRLTVL.

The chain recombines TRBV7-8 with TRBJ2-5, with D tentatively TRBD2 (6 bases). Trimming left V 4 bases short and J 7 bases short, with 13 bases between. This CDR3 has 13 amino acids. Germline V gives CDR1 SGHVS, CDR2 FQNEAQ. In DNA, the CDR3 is TGTGCCAGCAGCTCGAGGACCGGGGGGACCCAGTACTTC. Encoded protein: CASSSRTGGTQYF.

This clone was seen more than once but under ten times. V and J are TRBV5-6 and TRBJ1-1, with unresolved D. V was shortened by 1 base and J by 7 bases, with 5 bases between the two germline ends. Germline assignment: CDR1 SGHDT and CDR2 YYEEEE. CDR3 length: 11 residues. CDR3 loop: CASSLRVEAFF. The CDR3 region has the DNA TGTGCCAGCAGCTTGCGGGTTGAAGCTTTCTTT.

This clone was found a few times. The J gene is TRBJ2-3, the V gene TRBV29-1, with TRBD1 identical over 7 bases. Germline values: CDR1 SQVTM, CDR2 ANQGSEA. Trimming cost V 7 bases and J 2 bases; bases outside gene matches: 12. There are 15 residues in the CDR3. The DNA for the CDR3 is TGCAGCGCCCGAACCGGGACAGCAACCACAGATACGCAGTATTTT. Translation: CSARTGTATTDTQYF.